A single sample is the source of the 8 T cell receptor beta chains below, sequenced in a study of cytomegalovirus exposure and HLA in healthy donors. The PCR was carried out with 60 Vbeta primers and 13 Jbeta primers. Libraries were prepared by immunoSEQ multiplex PCR; TCRdb keeps only in-frame clonotypes and omits some of them. The sample contains about 190,000 clones, around 75% of which appear only once. Input material: PBMCs. The source is a man in his forties in good health and CMV-seropositive.

This chain uses TRBV5-4 with TRBJ1-2; 11 positions agree with TRBD1. Trimming cost V 3 bases and J 0 bases; bases outside gene matches: 10. CDR1 and CDR2 from the germline V gene are SGHNT and YYREEE (reference sequence). This CDR3 comprises 18 residues. Here the CDR3 reads CASSSYRDRGFPNYGYTF. In nucleotides, the CDR3 is TGTGCCAGCAGCTCCTACCGGGACAGGGGGTTTCCTAACTATGGCTACACCTTC.

The sample holds a few counts of this clone. This chain uses TRBV19 with TRBJ1-5; D possibly corresponds to TRBD1 (5 bases). V was cut by 3 bases and J by 5 bases, with 14 bases left in between. The V gene's germline CDR1 is LNHDA and CDR2 SQIVND (reference sequence). The CDR3 length is 15 residues. The chain's CDR3 is CASSIGRRDHQPQHF. The CDR3 DNA reads TGTGCCAGTAGTATCGGGCGCAGGGATCATCAGCCCCAGCATTTT. Together with reference TRBV19 and TRBJ1-5, the CDR3 gives the full variable domain: DGGITQSPKYLFRKEGQNVTLSCEQNLNHDAMYWYRQDPGQGLRLIYYSQIVNDFQKGDIAEGYSVSREKKESFPLTVTSAQKNPTAFYLCASSIGRRDHQPQHFGDGTRLSIL.

This clone has a handful of counts. The chain links TRBV6-5 to TRBJ2-7, with unresolved D. Germline V gives CDR1 MNHEY, CDR2 SVGAGI. The CDR3 has 16 residues. V was cut by 2 bases and J by 5 bases, with 19 bases left in between. The CDR3 region has the DNA TGTGCCAGCAGTTACACTTCTGGGTCGCCTAGGAACGAGCAGTACTTC. This gives the protein CASSYTSGSPRNEQYF.

This chain connects TRBV7-9 to TRBJ1-1, with 8 positions matching TRBD1. The trim removed 5 bases at V and 7 bases at J, leaving 6 bases unmatched. The length of the CDR3 is 13 residues. Germline V gives CDR1 SEHNR, CDR2 FQNEAQ (reference sequence). Here the CDR3 reads CASSPDRVYEAFF. Here the CDR3 DNA reads TGTGCCAGCAGCCCGGACAGGGTATATGAAGCTTTCTTT.

This clone was recorded a few times. This sequence joins TRBV10-1 and TRBJ1-3, with 7 bases identical to TRBD1. J gave up 5 bases and V 8 bases, and 9 bases lay outside the gene matches. CDR1 and CDR2 (germline): WNHNN, SYGVQD (reference sequence). The CDR3 totals 14 residues. CDR3 DNA sequence: TGCGCCAGCCAAGACAGGGTGATAAGAAACACCATATATTTT. Translated: CASQDRVIRNTIYF.

V gene TRBV30 combines with J gene TRBJ2-7, with 8 positions matching TRBD1. Germline V gene sequence: CDR1 GTSNPN, CDR2 SVGIG (reference sequence). V shed 1 base and J 5 bases; nucleotides not matched to a gene: 7. The CDR3 is made up of 14 amino acids. CDR3 region: CAWSARGRKDEQYF. The CDR3 DNA is TGTGCCTGGAGTGCCAGGGGGCGGAAGGACGAGCAGTACTTC.

This sequence joins TRBV7-2 and TRBJ1-3, with unresolved D. Trimming removed 5 bases at V and 2 bases at J, with 13 bases between. Germline CDR1 SGHTA, CDR2 FQGNSA. The CDR3 covers 15 residues. The CDR3 reads CASSPPGSTGNTIYF. Written as DNA, the CDR3 is TGTGCCAGCAGCCCCCCGGGGAGCACTGGAAACACCATATATTTT. The full variable domain, in which reference TRBV7-2 and TRBJ1-3 provide the parts outside the CDR3, is GAGVSQSPSNKVTEKGKDVELRCDPISGHTALYWYRQSLGQGLEFLIYFQGNSAPDKSGLPSDRFSAERTGGSVSTLTIQRTQQEDSAVYLCASSPPGSTGNTIYFGEGSWLTVV.

The J gene is TRBJ2-7, the V gene TRBV25-1, with D uncertain. Trimming left V 8 bases short and J 1 base short, with 6 bases between. Germline CDR1 and CDR2: MGHDK and SYGVNS. The CDR3 has 11 amino acids. Here the CDR3 DNA reads TGTGCCAGCGCCACTTCCTACGAGCAGTACTTC. The encoded protein is CASATSYEQYF.